The 25 T cell receptor beta chains below all came from one sample that was sequenced in a study of T cells after yellow fever vaccination. TCRdb analysed the 5' RACE reads with MiXCR anew, one entry per CDR3 protein. Here the sample spans fewer than 450,000 distinct CDR3 sequences, around 4.1% being singletons. This sample comprised PBMCs, obtained 5 days after the yellow fever booster vaccination. These receptors all stem from a man younger than 35 who received the YFV17D yellow fever vaccine.

This clonotype was counted only a few times. V and J are TRBV6-2 or TRBV6-3 and TRBJ1-5; a possible D gene is TRBD1 (6 bases). The CDR3 loop spans 17 amino acids. V was pared by 7 bases and J by 0 bases, with 19 bases between. Germline loops: CDR1 MNHEY, CDR2 SVGEGT. The CDR3 loop is CASTRGQTPYSNQPQHF. The CDR3 DNA reads TGTGCCAGCACTCGAGGACAGACCCCATATAGCAATCAGCCCCAGCATTTT.

This clonotype was counted ten times or more. This chain joins TRBV7-2 and TRBJ1-1; D uncertain. V was shortened by 3 bases and J by 7 bases, with 9 bases between the two germline ends. Germline CDR1 and CDR2: SGHTA and FQGNSA. This CDR3 is 12 amino acids long. The CDR3 DNA reads TGTGCCAGCAGCTTCATGGGAGGTGAAGCTTTCTTT. It translates to CASSFMGGEAFF. Together with reference TRBV7-2 and TRBJ1-1, the CDR3 gives the full variable domain: GAGVSQSPSNKVTEKGKDVELRCDPISGHTALYWYRQSLGQGLEFLIYFQGNSAPDKSGLPSDRFSAERTGGSVSTLTIQRTQQEDSAVYLCASSFMGGEAFFGQGTRLTVV.

This clonotype was picked up a small number of times. This chain uses TRBV5-1 with TRBJ1-5; a possible D gene is TRBD1 (6 bases). V was cut by 4 bases and J by 3 bases, with 14 bases left in between. This CDR3 region has 15 residues. The germline V gene encodes CDR1 SGHRS and CDR2 YFSETQ. The CDR3 DNA sequence: TGCGCCAGCAGCCCACCCGGACAGATCAATCAGCCCCAGCATTTT. As protein: CASSPPGQINQPQHF.

V and J are TRBV4-3 and TRBJ1-2; TRBD1 matches 8 bases. V was pared by 0 bases and J by 8 bases, with 8 bases of the junction left unmatched. The CDR3 runs 15 residues. Per the germline V gene, CDR1 is LGHNA and CDR2 is YSLEER. The CDR3 sequence: CASSQESRGRGGYTF. As DNA, the CDR3 is TGCGCCAGCAGCCAAGAAAGCAGGGGGCGCGGCGGCTACACCTTC.

V is TRBV7-9 and J is TRBJ1-5; a possible D gene is TRBD1 (5 bases). CDR3 length: 13 residues. Trimming took off 4 bases at V and 6 bases at J, with 10 bases between the two ends. Per the germline V gene, CDR1 is SEHNR and CDR2 is FQNEAQ (reference sequence). Here the CDR3 DNA reads TGTGCCAGCAGCTCCAGGGATAGTCAGCCCCAGCATTTT. The encoded protein is CASSSRDSQPQHF.

This clonotype turned up a few times. The chain combines TRBV5-5 with TRBJ2-3; D is undetermined. Trimming stripped 4 bases from V and 3 bases from J, with 9 bases between. Germline V CDR1 and CDR2: SGHKS, YYEKEE (reference sequence). This CDR3 comprises 13 residues. CDR3 coding DNA: TGTGCCAGCAGCCTTTACAAGACAGATACGCAGTATTTT. Its translation: CASSLYKTDTQYF. Combining the CDR3 with reference TRBV5-5 and TRBJ2-3 gives the whole variable domain DAGVTQSPTHLIKTRGQQVTLRCSPISGHKSVSWYQQVLGQGPQFIFQYYEKEERGRGNFPDRFSARQFPNYSSELNVNALLLGDSALYLCASSLYKTDTQYFGPGTRLTVL.

The chain recombines TRBV6-2 or TRBV6-3 with TRBJ2-5; the D call may be TRBD1 or TRBD2 (5 bases each). Germline CDR1 MNHEY, CDR2 SVGEGT. The CDR3 is 16 amino acids. V lost 2 bases and J 3 bases, leaving 16 bases between the germline ends. The DNA of the CDR3 is TGTGCCAGCAGTTACCGGGGCTTTGGGAGCGAAGAGACCCAGTACTTC. It yields the protein CASSYRGFGSEETQYF.

In its sample, this clonotype was seen many times. The CDR3 reads CASSDSGNEVREQYV. The DNA of the CDR3 is TGTGCCAGCAGTGACTCGGGGAATGAGGTGAGGGAGCAGTACGTC. This rearrangement joins TRBV6-4 to TRBJ2-7; D ambiguous. Deletions cut 0 bases from V and 7 bases from J, with 16 bases between. This CDR3 contains 15 residues. From germline, CDR1 is MRHNA and CDR2 SNTAGT.

At least ten counts were recorded for this clonotype. The V and J genes are TRBV20-1 and TRBJ2-7; D unresolved. Germline CDR1 DFQATT, CDR2 SNEGSKA (reference sequence). CDR3 length equals 12 residues. Deletions cut 6 bases from V and 3 bases from J, with 12 bases between. The DNA for the CDR3 is TGCAGTGCCACAGAGTCCGGCTACGAGCAGTACTTC. It translates to CSATESGYEQYF.

This clonotype occurred a few times. The chain has TRBV20-1 and TRBJ2-7; 10 bases fit TRBD2. The CDR3 covers 14 residues. CDR1 and CDR2 from the germline V gene are DFQATT and SNEGSKA (reference sequence). The J segment lost 3 bases and the V segment lost 2 bases, leaving 4 bases of the junction unmatched. The CDR3 protein is CSARSSSGGYEQYF. The DNA for the CDR3 is TGCAGTGCTAGAAGTTCTAGCGGGGGCTACGAGCAGTACTTC.

This clonotype has at least ten counts. V and J are TRBV20-1 and TRBJ2-1, with 8 bases lining up with TRBD1. The V and J ends lost 6 bases and 8 bases, in that order; junction bases with no gene match: 15. The CDR3 loop spans 15 amino acids. The germline V gene has CDR1 DFQATT and CDR2 SNEGSKA (reference sequence). Here the CDR3 reads CSAPTQDRAVDEQFF. The CDR3 DNA reads as TGCAGTGCGCCGACCCAGGACAGGGCGGTTGATGAGCAGTTCTTC.

This clonotype was counted only a few times. J is TRBJ2-2 and V is TRBV11-3; 8 bases line up with TRBD2. V trimming: 5 bases; J trimming: 2 bases; junction bases outside the gene matches: 7. The CDR3 is 16 residues long. Per the germline V gene, CDR1 is SGHNT and CDR2 is YENEEA. The DNA for the CDR3 is TGTGCCAGCAGCCTTGGAGCGGGGGACAACACCGGGGAGCTGTTTTTT. Protein: CASSLGAGDNTGELFF.

This clonotype was seen repeatedly, ten times or more. J is TRBJ2-2 and V is TRBV5-1; TRBD2 agrees at 8 bases. This CDR3 contains 14 residues. J was trimmed by 2 bases and V by 5 bases; bases with no gene match: 2. Per germline, CDR1 SGHRS and CDR2 YFSETQ. The CDR3 DNA is TGCGCCAGCAGACTAGCGGTTAACACCGGGGAGCTGTTTTTT. It codes for CASRLAVNTGELFF.

V is TRBV19 and J is TRBJ1-4; D unresolved. The germline V gene has CDR1 LNHDA and CDR2 SQIVND (reference sequence). This CDR3 has 14 residues. Trimming removed 11 bases at V and 1 base at J, with 14 bases between. The chain's CDR3 is CAVARPGTNEKLFF. CDR3 coding DNA: TGTGCCGTCGCACGCCCAGGAACTAATGAAAAACTGTTTTTT.

The V and J genes are TRBV4-3 and TRBJ2-1, with a weak D call TRBD2 (6 bases). Trimming pared 4 bases from V and 3 bases from J, leaving 16 bases between. This CDR3 has 16 amino acids. CDR1 and CDR2 (germline): LGHNA, YSLEER. As DNA, the CDR3 is TGCGCCAGCAGCCCAGCCTGGGACTTCTACTACAATGAGCAGTTCTTC. It is translated as CASSPAWDFYYNEQFF.

The rearrangement links TRBV29-1 to TRBJ2-4, with D possibly called TRBD1 or TRBD2 (5 bases each). The CDR3 totals 13 residues. Trimming pared 5 bases from V and 2 bases from J, leaving 10 bases between. CDR1 is SQVTM and CDR2 is ANQGSEA in the germline V gene. In DNA form, the CDR3 reads TGCAGCGTTTTCGGGACGACCAAAAACATTCAGTACTTC. Protein product: CSVFGTTKNIQYF.

This clonotype was seen repeatedly, ten times or more. The chain is built from TRBV2 and TRBJ2-5, with 15 bases matching TRBD2. This CDR3 is built from 16 residues. V shed 8 bases, J shed 2 bases, and the junction held 6 bases outside the gene matches. Germline V gene data show CDR1 as SNHLY and CDR2 as FYNNEI. CDR3 sequence: CASWTSGGASQETQYF. In nucleotides, the CDR3 is TGTGCCAGCTGGACTAGCGGGGGGGCGTCTCAAGAGACCCAGTACTTC.

In DNA form, the CDR3 reads TGTGCCAGCAGCCTCCCCTCGGGACAACTCCCGGGCCACTACGAGCAGTACTTC. Its translation: CASSLPSGQLPGHYEQYF. The chain links TRBV7-8 to TRBJ2-7; possibly TRBD1 for D (6 bases). This CDR3 has 18 residues. The germline V gene encodes CDR1 SGHVS and CDR2 FQNEAQ. V dropped 5 bases and J dropped 3 bases, with 26 bases sitting between them.

In this sample, this clonotype turned up a few times. The rearrangement joins TRBV7-3 to TRBJ2-5, with TRBD2 matching 8 bases. The CDR3 is 14 amino acids. The J segment lost 5 bases and the V segment lost 4 bases, leaving 6 bases of the junction unmatched. The germline CDR1 and CDR2 sequences are SGHTA and FQGTGA. CDR3 protein: CASSSGGGPETQYF. CDR3 nucleotide sequence: TGTGCCAGCAGCTCCGGGGGGGGGCCGGAGACCCAGTACTTC.

This clonotype was seen only a few times. CDR3 DNA sequence: TGTGCCATCAGTGAGGAGGCAGGGCAAAACACCGGGGAGCTGTTTTTT. Amino acid sequence: CAISEEAGQNTGELFF. The gene calls are TRBV10-3 and TRBJ2-2; possibly TRBD1 for D (5 bases). CDR3 length: 16 amino acids. CDR1 and CDR2 from the germline V gene are ENHRY and SYGVKD. Trimming took 2 bases from V and 2 from J, leaving 12 bases between them.

This clonotype turned up a few times. The chain combines TRBV6-5 with TRBJ1-2, with D uncertain. CDR3 length equals 14 residues. The V gene's germline CDR1 is MNHEY and CDR2 SVGAGI. V was cut by 1 base and J by 4 bases, with 10 bases left in between. Here the CDR3 reads CASSYFLGSYGYTF. Written as DNA, the CDR3 is TGTGCCAGCAGTTACTTTCTGGGATCCTATGGCTACACCTTC.

There are many counts of this clonotype. Germline and junction disagree at one end, which may indicate a read error. The rearrangement links TRBV7-9 to TRBJ2-1; 10 bases are shared with TRBD1. Germline lookup yields CDR1 SEHNR and CDR2 FQNEAQ (reference sequence). This CDR3 is 15 amino acids long. CDR3: CASSSGTGAYNEQFF. The DNA for the CDR3 is TGCGCCAGCAGCTCCGGGACAGGGGCCTACAATGAGCAGTTCTTC.

The V and J genes are TRBV12-3 or TRBV12-4 and TRBJ1-5, with D perhaps matching TRBD1 (6 bases). The CDR3 extends over 14 amino acids. V was shortened by 6 bases and J by 7 bases, with 16 bases between the two germline ends. CDR3: CASRRGGLGQPQHF. CDR3 coding DNA: TGTGCCAGCAGAAGGGGGGGTCTCGGCCAGCCCCAGCATTTT.

This clonotype showed up many times. This chain joins TRBV6-2 or TRBV6-3 and TRBJ2-1; D gene unclear. The CDR3 extends over 15 amino acids. Trimming removed 4 bases from V and 4 bases from J, with 14 bases in between. CDR1 is MNHEY and CDR2 is SVGEGT in the germline V gene. The CDR3 sequence is CASSSPDRWYNEQFF. The CDR3 coding sequence is TGTGCCAGCAGTTCCCCCGACCGATGGTACAATGAGCAGTTCTTC.

The V gene is TRBV18, the J gene TRBJ1-4; D gene uncertain. The CDR3 covers 18 residues. Per the germline V gene, CDR1 is KGHSH and CDR2 is LQKENI. Trimming pared 2 bases from V and 0 bases from J, leaving 16 bases between. CDR3 residues: CASSPMGGPIATNEKLFF. The CDR3 DNA reads as TGTGCCAGCTCACCAATGGGCGGACCAATCGCAACTAATGAAAAACTGTTTTTT.